What follows are 15 T cell receptor beta chains derived from one specimen sequenced in a study of OX40 agonist ivuxolimab in advanced cancers. Libraries were prepared by immunoSEQ multiplex PCR; TCRdb keeps only in-frame clonotypes and omits some of them. Here the sample spans about 60,000 clones, 84% being singletons. The sample was CD4+ or CD8+ T cells sorted from blood, taken in a trial of the OX40 agonist ivuxolimab. The receptor source for this set is an adult with an advanced solid tumor such as melanoma, head and neck, liver or kidney cancer.

The rearrangement joins TRBV21-1 to TRBJ2-5. TRBV21-1 is described as a pseudogene. The CDR3 contains 14 residues. The CDR3 region is CASPAGLFSETQYF. The CDR3 DNA is TGTGCCAGCCCCGCCGGCCTATTTTCGGAGACCCAGTACTTC.

Concerning this clone itself: Sequence at one end of the junction differs from germline and may be a read error. This chain joins TRBV29-1 and TRBJ2-1, with D perhaps matching TRBD1 (5 bases). Germline V gene sequence: CDR1 SQVTM, CDR2 ANQGSEA. CDR3 size: 13 residues. CDR3 amino acids: CSFDSPIYNEQFF. CDR3 nucleotide sequence: TGCAGCTTTGACAGTCCCATCTACAATGAGCAGTTCTTC.

The chain employs TRBV9 and TRBJ2-3; 9 bases fit TRBD2. The CDR3 is 16 amino acids. Germline V gene data show CDR1 as SGDLS and CDR2 as YYNGEE. Trimming took 0 bases from V and 5 from J; bases not matched to a gene: 7. The CDR3 sequence: CASSVGVSGGGDTQYF. The CDR3 DNA reads as TGTGCCAGCAGCGTAGGTGTTAGCGGGGGAGGAGATACGCAGTATTTT.

The J gene is TRBJ2-7, the V gene TRBV15, with 10 bases that match TRBD1. The junction had 3 bases not matched to a gene; V was cut back by 6 bases and J by 1 base. From germline, CDR1 is LNHNV and CDR2 YYDKDF (reference sequence). The CDR3 runs 14 residues. The CDR3 DNA follows: TGTGCCACCAGGACAGGGGGCGATTCCTACGAGCAGTACTTC. This codes for CATRTGGDSYEQYF.

The J gene is TRBJ2-7, the V gene TRBV9; a possible D gene is TRBD1 (7 bases). CDR1 is SGDLS and CDR2 is YYNGEE in the germline V gene. There are 16 residues in the CDR3. V shed 0 bases and J shed 7 bases, with 20 bases lying between them. CDR3 region: CASSVAPTGTAGEQYF. CDR3 DNA sequence: TGTGCCAGCAGCGTAGCTCCGACAGGGACTGCGGGAGAGCAGTACTTC.

This chain joins TRBV7-2 and TRBJ1-6; D is undetermined. The CDR3 is 14 amino acids. V shed 1 base and J shed 8 bases, with 9 bases lying between them. Germline lookup yields CDR1 SGHTA and CDR2 FQGNSA. The CDR3 DNA reads as TGTGCCAGCAGCTTAGGGGGAGAGGATTCACCCCTCCACTTT. Amino acid sequence: CASSLGGEDSPLHF.

The rearrangement joins TRBV19 to TRBJ2-4, with a tentative D call TRBD2 (7 bases). Trimming stripped 5 bases from V and 5 bases from J, with 13 bases between. The CDR3 length is 14 residues. Looked up from germline, CDR1 is LNHDA and CDR2 is SQIVND (reference sequence). CDR3 in amino acids: CASSPQGRENIQYF. Written as DNA, the CDR3 is TGTGCCAGTAGTCCCCAGGGGAGGGAAAACATTCAGTACTTC. The variable domain in full, completed from reference TRBV19 and TRBJ2-4, reads DGGITQSPKYLFRKEGQNVTLSCEQNLNHDAMYWYRQDPGQGLRLIYYSQIVNDFQKGDIAEGYSVSREKKESFPLTVTSAQKNPTAFYLCASSPQGRENIQYFGAGTRLSVL.

This chain connects TRBV2 to TRBJ2-3; D not resolved. Looked up from germline, CDR1 is SNHLY and CDR2 is FYNNEI. CDR3 length equals 14 residues. Trimming stripped 4 bases from V and 0 bases from J, with 8 bases between. CDR3 sequence: CASSVAVSTDTQYF. The CDR3 nucleotides are TGTGCCAGCAGTGTGGCGGTCAGCACAGATACGCAGTATTTT.

The chain has TRBV4-1 and TRBJ1-2; 9 positions agree with TRBD1. Losses at the gene ends were 4 bases for V and 6 bases for J; bases not matched to a gene: 6. The germline CDR1 and CDR2 sequences are MGHRA and YSYEKL. The CDR3 loop spans 14 amino acids. As DNA, the CDR3 is TGCGCCAGCAGCCCCGGGACAGGGAAGAATGGCTACACCTTC. Its translation: CASSPGTGKNGYTF.

The V and J genes are TRBV5-5 and TRBJ2-2; weak D call: TRBD1 (5 bases). V dropped 0 bases and J dropped 5 bases, with 17 bases sitting between them. The CDR3 loop spans 17 amino acids. Germline values: CDR1 SGHKS, CDR2 YYEKEE (reference sequence). The CDR3 region has the DNA TGTGCCAGCAGCTTGGTTTCCGACAGTCTCTGGACCGGGGAGCTGTTTTTT. It translates to CASSLVSDSLWTGELFF. The full variable domain, in which reference TRBV5-5 and TRBJ2-2 provide the parts outside the CDR3, is DAGVTQSPTHLIKTRGQQVTLRCSPISGHKSVSWYQQVLGQGPQFIFQYYEKEERGRGNFPDRFSARQFPNYSSELNVNALLLGDSALYLCASSLVSDSLWTGELFFGEGSRLTVL.

The J gene is TRBJ2-3, the V gene TRBV9; 9 bases agree with TRBD2. Unmatched junction bases numbered 7, after V lost 4 bases and J lost 4 bases. CDR1 and CDR2 (germline): SGDLS, YYNGEE. This CDR3 contains 15 residues. The CDR3 nucleotides are TGTGCCAGCAGCTTTAGCGGGAGTGGATCAGATACGCAGTATTTT. It yields the protein CASSFSGSGSDTQYF.

This chain uses TRBV5-1 with TRBJ1-2; TRBD1 agrees at 7 bases. Trimming removed 3 bases from V and 1 base from J; junction bases left unmatched: 12. This CDR3 has 17 amino acids. Germline loops: CDR1 SGHRS, CDR2 YFSETQ. CDR3 region: CASSSSGTASFNYGYTF. CDR3 coding DNA: TGCGCCAGCAGCTCATCCGGGACAGCTTCCTTTAACTATGGCTACACCTTC.

The chain carries TRBV5-4 and TRBJ1-1, with a weak D call TRBD1 (5 bases). This CDR3 spans 15 amino acids. Germline loops: CDR1 SGHNT, CDR2 YYREEE (reference sequence). The V end lost 2 bases, the J end lost 4 bases, and 15 bases lay between the germline ends. CDR3 nucleotide sequence: TGTGCCAGCAGCTTAGGGGCTTTGGGGGGCACTGAAGCTTTCTTT. Translating gives CASSLGALGGTEAFF.

The rearrangement links TRBV14 to TRBJ2-3, with 7 positions matching TRBD1. Germline V gene data show CDR1 as SGHDN and CDR2 as FVKESK. The junction had 5 bases not matched to a gene; V was cut back by 1 base and J by 1 base. The CDR3 spans 16 residues. This CDR3 reads CASSQGAGQGTDTQYF. CDR3 in DNA: TGTGCCAGCAGCCAAGGGGCCGGACAGGGCACAGATACGCAGTATTTT.

The chain uses TRBV19 and TRBJ2-1; 10 positions agree with TRBD1. CDR1 is LNHDA and CDR2 is SQIVND in the germline V gene (reference sequence). The CDR3 loop spans 17 amino acids. The V gene end was trimmed by 7 bases and the J gene end by 5 bases; junction bases not matched to a gene: 14. For the CDR3, the DNA is TGTGCCAGTAAAGACAGGGGGCAACCAGCGGTACACAATGAGCAGTTCTTC. This translates into CASKDRGQPAVHNEQFF. Based on the CDR3 plus reference TRBV19 and TRBJ2-1, the full variable domain is DGGITQSPKYLFRKEGQNVTLSCEQNLNHDAMYWYRQDPGQGLRLIYYSQIVNDFQKGDIAEGYSVSREKKESFPLTVTSAQKNPTAFYLCASKDRGQPAVHNEQFFGPGTRLTVL.